These 2 T cell receptor beta chains were all obtained from the same sample, sequenced in a study of T-cell reconstitution after alpha-beta-depleted transplantation in children. It was with unique molecular identifiers that the TCRbeta library was prepared. From the PCR reads, TCRdb called clonotypes with MiXCR, one entry per CDR3 protein. The table shows a few hundred thousand distinct CDR3 sequences, with under 15% occurring only once. The material was PBMCs from the stem cell graft donor, obtained from the stem cell graft. All receptors come from a human donor who donated a stem cell graft to a child with combined immunodeficiency.

The chain links TRBV5-1 to TRBJ2-1; 7 positions match TRBD2. The V gene end was trimmed by 1 base and the J gene end by 2 bases; junction bases not matched to a gene: 15. Germline-derived CDR1 and CDR2 are SGHRS and YFSETQ. This CDR3 region has 19 residues. This CDR3 reads CASSLLGLAASGPYNEQFF. The CDR3 region has the DNA TGCGCCAGCAGCTTGCTCGGTCTAGCGGCCTCCGGACCCTACAATGAGCAGTTCTTC.

The sample holds many counts of this clonotype. The chain combines TRBV6-5 with TRBJ2-7, with TRBD1 identical over 7 bases. This CDR3 has 16 residues. J gave up 0 bases and V 3 bases, and 8 bases lay outside the gene matches. The germline gives CDR1 MNHEY, CDR2 SVGAGI. CDR3 sequence: CASSYPDRAPSYEQYF. The CDR3 nucleotides are TGTGCCAGCAGTTATCCCGACAGGGCACCCTCCTACGAGCAGTACTTC.